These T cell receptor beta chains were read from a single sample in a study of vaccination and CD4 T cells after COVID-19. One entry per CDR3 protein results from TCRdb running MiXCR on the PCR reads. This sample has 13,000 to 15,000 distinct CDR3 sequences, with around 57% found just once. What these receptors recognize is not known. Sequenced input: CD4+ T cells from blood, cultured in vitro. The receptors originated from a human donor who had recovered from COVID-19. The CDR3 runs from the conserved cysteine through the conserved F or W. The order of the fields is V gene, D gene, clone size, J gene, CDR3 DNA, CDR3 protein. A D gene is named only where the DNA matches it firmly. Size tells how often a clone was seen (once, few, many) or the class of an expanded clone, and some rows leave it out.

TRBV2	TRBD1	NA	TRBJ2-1	TGTGCCAGCACCCGACAGGGGGTCAATGAGCAGTTCTTC	CASTRQGVNEQFF
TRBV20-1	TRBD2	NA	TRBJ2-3	TGCAGTGCTAGGACTTCGCAAGGGTGGGAGGGAGTCACAGATACGCAGTATTTT	CSARTSQGWEGVTDTQYF
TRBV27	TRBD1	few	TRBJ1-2	TGTGCCAGCAGTAAAAGGGACAGGGGCTCAGGCTACACCTTC	CASSKRDRGSGYTF
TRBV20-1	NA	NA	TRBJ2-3	TGCAGTGCTAGAGACGTAATGGGTGGGGCAGATACGCAGTATTTT	CSARDVMGGADTQYF
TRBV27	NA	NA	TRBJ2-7	TGTGCCAGCAGTCCGAGGGAGGGGGCGCGGTACGAGCAGTACTTC	CASSPREGARYEQYF
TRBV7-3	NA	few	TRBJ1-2	TGTGCCAGGGGGGGCAGATCATATAATGGCTACACCTTC	CARGGRSYNGYTF
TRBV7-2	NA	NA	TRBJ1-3	TGTGCCAGCAGCTTCTACAATGCTGGAAACACCATATATTTT	CASSFYNAGNTIYF
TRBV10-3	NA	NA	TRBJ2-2	TGTGCCATCAGTGACCTGAACACCGGGGAGCTGTTTTTT	CAISDLNTGELFF
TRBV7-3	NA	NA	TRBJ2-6	TGTGCCAGCAGCTTAACTGGACAGCCCAGATCTGGGGCCAACGTCCTGACTTTC	CASSLTGQPRSGANVLTF
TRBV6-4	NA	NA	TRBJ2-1	TGTGCCAGCAGTGACTCGGTCGGGGGCGGATACAATGAGCAGTTCTTC	CASSDSVGGGYNEQFF
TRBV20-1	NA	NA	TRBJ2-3	TGCAGGGTCCTAGTTCGGTCATCAGATACGCAGTATTTT	CRVLVRSSDTQYF
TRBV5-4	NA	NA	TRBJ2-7	TGTGCCAGCAGCCCTTCTGACGGACCGGTCGAGCAGTACTTC	CASSPSDGPVEQYF
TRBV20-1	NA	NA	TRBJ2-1	TGCAGTGCTAGAGGAGAGGTCCCCCCCAATGAGCAGTTCTTC	CSARGEVPPNEQFF
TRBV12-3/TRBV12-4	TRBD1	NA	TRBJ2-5	TGTGTCAGCAGACGGACAGGGGGCGAGACCCAGTACTTC	CVSRRTGGETQYF
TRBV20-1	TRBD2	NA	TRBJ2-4	TGCAGTGCTACGAGTGTGACGGGGGGTTCTCGGTTGGACATTCAGTACTTC	CSATSVTGGSRLDIQYF
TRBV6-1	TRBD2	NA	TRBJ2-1	TGTGCCAGCAGTAGGACTAGCGGGAGTCTTTATGAGCAGTTCTTC	CASSRTSGSLYEQFF
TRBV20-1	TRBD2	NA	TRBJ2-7	TGCAGTGCTCCCGGGACTAGCGGGAGGTGGTACGAGCAGTACTTC	CSAPGTSGRWYEQYF
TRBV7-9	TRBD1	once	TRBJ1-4	TGTGCCAGCAGCCCCGGGACAGGGTTTGAAAAACTGTTTTTT	CASSPGTGFEKLFF
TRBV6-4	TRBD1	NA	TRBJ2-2	TGTGCCAGCAGTGCAGGGACAGGGGCCACCGGGGAGCTGTTTTTT	CASSAGTGATGELFF
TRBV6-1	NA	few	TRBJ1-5	TGTGCCACCGGGGGGAGAGGGCCCCAGCATTTT	CATGGRGPQHF
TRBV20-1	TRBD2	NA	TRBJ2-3	TGCAGTGCTAGATATTCAGGGACTAGCGGGAGACCCATGAACACAGATACGCAGTATTTT	CSARYSGTSGRPMNTDTQYF
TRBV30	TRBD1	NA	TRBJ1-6	TGTGCCTACTGGGACAGGGCACGGCTCAGCTCCTATAATTCACCCCTCCACTTT	CAYWDRARLSSYNSPLHF
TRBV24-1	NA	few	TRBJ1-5	TGTGCCACCAGTGAAGAGGGAGTAGGCAATCAGCCCCAGCATTTT	CATSEEGVGNQPQHF
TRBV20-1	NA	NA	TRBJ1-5	TGCAGTGCCAGCCACCTAAGGGGCAATCAGCCCCAGCATTTT	CSASHLRGNQPQHF
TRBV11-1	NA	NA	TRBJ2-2	TGTGCCAGCAGCTTAGCAGGGGTGGACACCGGGGAGCTGTTTTTT	CASSLAGVDTGELFF
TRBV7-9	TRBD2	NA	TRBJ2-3	TGTGCCAGCAGCGGGGAGGGGAGGGCCGATACGCAGTATTTT	CASSGEGRADTQYF
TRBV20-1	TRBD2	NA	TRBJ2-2	TGCAGTGCTAGCCCCGGGACTAGCGCTTACACCGGGGAGCTGTTTTTT	CSASPGTSAYTGELFF
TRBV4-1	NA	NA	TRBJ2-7	TGCGCCAGCAGCCAATGGGGGTCCAGGGAATCCTACGAGCAGTACTTC	CASSQWGSRESYEQYF
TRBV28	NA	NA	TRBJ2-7	TGTGCCAGCAGTTCGCCCCCCCACACCTACGAGCAGTACTTC	CASSSPPHTYEQYF
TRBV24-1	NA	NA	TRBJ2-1	TGTGCCACCAGTGATCCCCGGCTTGTTGGCGAGCAGTTCTTC	CATSDPRLVGEQFF
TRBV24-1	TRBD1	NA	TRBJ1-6	TGTGCCACCAGTGAAGGGGGACAGGCTTCGCCCAATTCACCCCTCCACTTT	CATSEGGQASPNSPLHF
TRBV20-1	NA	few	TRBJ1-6	TGCAGTGCTAGAGATTTCGGAGGGGTCTGGGATTCACCCCTCCACTTT	CSARDFGGVWDSPLHF
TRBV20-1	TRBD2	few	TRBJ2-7	TGCAGTGCTAGAGGGCTATCCCCCTATAGCGGGAGGAATTTCGAGCAGTACTTC	CSARGLSPYSGRNFEQYF
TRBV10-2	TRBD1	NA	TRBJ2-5	TGCGCCAGCAGGAGGACAGGGGGGGAGACCCAGTACTTC	CASRRTGGETQYF
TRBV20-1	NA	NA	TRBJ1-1	TGCAGTGCTAAACAGGGCGGCACTGAAGCTTTCTTT	CSAKQGGTEAFF
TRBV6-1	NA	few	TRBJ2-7	TGTGCCAGCAGCCTAACCGGGACGGGAGTAACCTACGAGCAGTACTTC	CASSLTGTGVTYEQYF